The rows below give T cell receptor beta chains drawn from one sample of a study of blood T cell repertoires in COVID-19. Profiled with immunoSEQ multiplex PCR; TCRdb holds only in-frame clones, not every one. The table has some 120,000 clones, roughly 85% seen once. The sequenced sample was peripheral blood. The receptor set was obtained from a human donor in a cohort sampled during active COVID-19. Both conserved end residues are part of each CDR3. Fields, in order: CDR3 DNA, CDR3 protein, J gene, D gene, V gene, clone size. A D gene is named only where the DNA matches it firmly. Expanded clones are given a class, and other clones once, few, many or no size at all.

CDR3 DNA: TGTGCCAGCACTGTAGGAACAGGGGCGACGGATACGCAGTATTTT; CDR3 protein: CASTVGTGATDTQYF; J gene: TRBJ2-3; D gene: TRBD1; V gene: TRBV9; clone size: -
CDR3 DNA: TGTGCCAGCTCACCACTCGCGGGGCCTAACTATGGCTACACCTTC; CDR3 protein: CASSPLAGPNYGYTF; J gene: TRBJ1-2; D gene: -; V gene: TRBV18; clone size: -
CDR3 DNA: TGTGCCAGCACCAAACTGACAGAGTACGGGGAGCAGTACTTC; CDR3 protein: CASTKLTEYGEQYF; J gene: TRBJ2-7; D gene: -; V gene: TRBV5-6; clone size: -
CDR3 DNA: TGCAGTGCTAGTCTTCTTCGTCGGGGTGAAGAGGTCTTT; CDR3 protein: CSASLLRRGEEVF; J gene: TRBJ1-1; D gene: -; V gene: TRBV20-1; clone size: few
CDR3 DNA: TGCGCCAGCAGCCAAATCCCGGGACAGGGGGCGCATGGCTACACCTTC; CDR3 protein: CASSQIPGQGAHGYTF; J gene: TRBJ1-2; D gene: TRBD1; V gene: TRBV4-1; clone size: -
CDR3 DNA: TGTGCCAGCAGCCTTACGACAGGGCAAGGAGGAAGCGGGGAGCTGTTTTTT; CDR3 protein: CASSLTTGQGGSGELFF; J gene: TRBJ2-2; D gene: TRBD1; V gene: TRBV9; clone size: -
CDR3 DNA: TGTGCCAGCAGTTTATGGACAGTTCCTGAAGCTTTCTTT; CDR3 protein: CASSLWTVPEAFF; J gene: TRBJ1-1; D gene: -; V gene: TRBV12-3/TRBV12-4; clone size: -
CDR3 DNA: TGTGCCAGCAGCGCGGCGGTCGTTCGGGGGACTGAAGCTTTCTTT; CDR3 protein: CASSAAVVRGTEAFF; J gene: TRBJ1-1; D gene: -; V gene: TRBV5-6; clone size: -
CDR3 DNA: TGTGCCAGCAGCCCTAATACCAGGGGCTCTGGAAACACCATATATTTT; CDR3 protein: CASSPNTRGSGNTIYF; J gene: TRBJ1-3; D gene: -; V gene: TRBV7-6; clone size: -
CDR3 DNA: TGTGCCAGCAGCTTAGGGGGTAGGGGTATGAATGAGCAGTTCTTC; CDR3 protein: CASSLGGRGMNEQFF; J gene: TRBJ2-1; D gene: -; V gene: TRBV11-1; clone size: once
CDR3 DNA: TGTGCCAGCAGGCCTAACTACTACAACAATGAGCAGTTCTTC; CDR3 protein: CASRPNYYNNEQFF; J gene: TRBJ2-1; D gene: -; V gene: TRBV6-2/TRBV6-3; clone size: -
CDR3 DNA: TGTGCCAGCAGTACACCGGGACACCCAAACACTGAAGCTTTCTTT; CDR3 protein: CASSTPGHPNTEAFF; J gene: TRBJ1-1; D gene: -; V gene: TRBV27; clone size: -
CDR3 DNA: TGTGCCAGCAGTGTGGGGACAGGGGTCTCTGAAGCTTTCTTT; CDR3 protein: CASSVGTGVSEAFF; J gene: TRBJ1-1; D gene: TRBD1; V gene: TRBV25-1; clone size: few
CDR3 DNA: TGTGCCAGCAGTTACGGACTTCCGTCGGACACCATATATTTT; CDR3 protein: CASSYGLPSDTIYF; J gene: TRBJ1-3; D gene: -; V gene: TRBV6-5; clone size: -
CDR3 DNA: TGTGCCAGCTCACCTGGGACAGGGAATGAAGCTTTCTTT; CDR3 protein: CASSPGTGNEAFF; J gene: TRBJ1-1; D gene: TRBD1; V gene: TRBV18; clone size: few
CDR3 DNA: TGCAGTGCTAGATACGGGGGACAGGTGTACTTC; CDR3 protein: CSARYGGQVYF; J gene: TRBJ2-7; D gene: TRBD1; V gene: TRBV20-1; clone size: -
CDR3 DNA: TGTGCCAGCAGTTTCCAGGGAAACTATGGCTACACCTTC; CDR3 protein: CASSFQGNYGYTF; J gene: TRBJ1-2; D gene: -; V gene: TRBV27; clone size: -
CDR3 DNA: TGTGCCTGGACCGTCGGTTGGCAGGGCTCCGGGGAGCTGTTTTTT; CDR3 protein: CAWTVGWQGSGELFF; J gene: TRBJ2-2; D gene: -; V gene: TRBV30; clone size: -
CDR3 DNA: TGCAGCGTCGAGACAGGGGATGGCGGGGAGCTGTTTTTT; CDR3 protein: CSVETGDGGELFF; J gene: TRBJ2-2; D gene: TRBD1; V gene: TRBV29-1; clone size: -
CDR3 DNA: TGCGCCAGCAGTCAATGGGGACATCCGGGACAGGGCTCCTACGAGCAGTACTTC; CDR3 protein: CASSQWGHPGQGSYEQYF; J gene: TRBJ2-7; D gene: TRBD1; V gene: TRBV23-1; clone size: -
CDR3 DNA: TGCGCCAGCAGCTTTGGGCAGTCTATCTATGGCTACACCTTC; CDR3 protein: CASSFGQSIYGYTF; J gene: TRBJ1-2; D gene: -; V gene: TRBV5-1; clone size: few
CDR3 DNA: TGTGCCAGCAGCCCTCGGTGGGGCAGGGGAACCAAAAACATTCAGTACTTC; CDR3 protein: CASSPRWGRGTKNIQYF; J gene: TRBJ2-4; D gene: -; V gene: TRBV7-9; clone size: -